The 7 T cell receptor beta chains presented below share a single source sample, sequenced in a study of CD8+ T cells in alopecia areata. RNA extraction was followed by reverse transcription into cDNA, which acted as the sequencing template. Sequenced by immunoSEQ multiplex PCR; TCRdb stores in-frame clones only, minus some. The sample yields 150,000 or so clones, roughly 61% seen once. The source was CD4+ T cells sorted from blood, collected at week 0. Every receptor here comes from a human donor with alopecia areata.

The V gene is TRBV7-2, the J gene TRBJ1-1; D ambiguous. Trimming removed 2 bases from V and 4 bases from J, with 11 bases in between. Germline CDR1 reads SGHTA; CDR2 reads FQGNSA. The CDR3 runs 14 residues. CDR3 loop: CASSLKHGPTEAFF. CDR3 in DNA: TGTGCCAGCAGCTTAAAACACGGACCCACTGAAGCTTTCTTT.

This clone occurred a few times. This chain joins TRBV7-3 and TRBJ1-2; no clear D gene. Germline values: CDR1 SGHTA, CDR2 FQGTGA. Trimming took 5 bases from V and 0 from J, leaving 16 bases between them. The CDR3 loop spans 16 amino acids. CDR3 DNA: TGTGCCAGCAGCGCCCACCCGCACAGTGCTAACTATGGCTACACCTTC. This encodes CASSAHPHSANYGYTF.

The J gene is TRBJ2-3, the V gene TRBV9; 14 bases agree with TRBD2. V lost 7 bases and J lost 2; bases outside the gene matches: 6. Germline V gives CDR1 SGDLS, CDR2 YYNGEE. The CDR3 covers 16 residues. DNA for the CDR3: TGTGCCAGCGGCCGGACTAGCGGGGGGAACACAGATACGCAGTATTTT. Residues: CASGRTSGGNTDTQYF.

J is TRBJ2-2 and V is TRBV9; D may be TRBD1 (6 bases). The CDR3 sequence is 16 residues long. Germline V lookup: CDR1 SGDLS, CDR2 YYNGEE. V was cut by 0 bases and J by 7 bases, with 16 bases left in between. The chain's CDR3 is CASSVVAGVVGGELFF. The CDR3 DNA follows: TGTGCCAGCAGCGTAGTCGCAGGGGTCGTTGGCGGGGAGCTGTTTTTT.

This clone was seen a handful of times. The V call is TRBV18, the J call TRBJ2-6; a weak D match, TRBD1 (5 bases). There are 16 residues in the CDR3. Germline V gene data show CDR1 as KGHSH and CDR2 as LQKENI. With 3 bases removed from V and 4 bases from J, the gap between germline ends came to 13 bases. CDR3 nucleotide sequence: TGTGCCAGCTCACCGCAGGGTCTTGGAGGGGCCAACGTCCTGACTTTC. Its protein product is CASSPQGLGGANVLTF.

This chain links TRBV30 with TRBJ1-5; D is unresolved. The CDR3 totals 12 residues. V lost 5 bases and J 2 bases, leaving 7 bases between the germline ends. Germline CDR1 is GTSNPN and CDR2 is SVGIG (reference sequence). The CDR3 nucleotides are TGTGCCTGGTCCACAGGCAATCAGCCCCAGCATTTT. Protein sequence: CAWSTGNQPQHF.

The V and J genes are TRBV29-1 and TRBJ2-3, with D unresolved. The V gene lost 7 bases and the J gene lost 6 bases, with 11 bases spanning the gap. CDR1 SQVTM and CDR2 ANQGSEA come from the germline V gene. The CDR3 is 11 amino acids. This CDR3 reads CSGSGVDTQYF. The CDR3 DNA sequence: TGCAGCGGGAGTGGGGTGGATACGCAGTATTTT.